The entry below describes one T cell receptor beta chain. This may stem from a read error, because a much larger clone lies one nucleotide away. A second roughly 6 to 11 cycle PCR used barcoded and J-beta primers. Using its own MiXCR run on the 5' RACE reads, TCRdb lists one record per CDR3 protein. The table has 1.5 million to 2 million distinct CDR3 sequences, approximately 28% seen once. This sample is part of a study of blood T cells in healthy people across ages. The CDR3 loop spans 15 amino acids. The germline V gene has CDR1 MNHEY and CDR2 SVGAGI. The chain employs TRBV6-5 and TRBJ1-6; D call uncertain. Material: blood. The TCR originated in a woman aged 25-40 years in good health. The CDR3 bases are TGTACCAGCAGTTACTCTGGGAGTGGGATTTCACCCCTCCACTTT. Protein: CTSSYSGSGISPLHF.